These T cell receptor beta chains were read from a single sample in a study of shared clonotypes between healthy human individuals. Using immunoSEQ multiplex PCR, the repertoire was profiled, and TCRdb retains in-frame clones only, with some absent. The sample has about 600,000 clones; approximately 97% are singletons. Sequencing used naive CD4+ T cells sorted from blood. The receptors here all came from a young woman in good health. The CDR3 runs from the conserved cysteine through the conserved F or W. The order of the fields is clone size, D gene, V gene, J gene, CDR3 DNA, CDR3 protein. The D gene is left open where the match is weak. The size entry is marked missing in some rows and otherwise reads once, few, many or a size class.

-	-	TRBV6-5	TRBJ1-4	TGTGCCAGCAGTTGGGGGGGTGAAAAACTGTTTTTT	CASSWGGEKLFF
-	-	TRBV5-6	TRBJ2-7	TGTGCCAGCAGCAGAGGGAAGTCCTTTCCCTACGAGCAGTACTTC	CASSRGKSFPYEQYF
-	-	TRBV4-1	TRBJ2-7	TGCGCCAGCAGCCAACTTACAGGAACCTACGAGCAGTACTTC	CASSQLTGTYEQYF
-	TRBD1	TRBV5-1	TRBJ2-1	TGCGCCAGCAGCTTGGATGGACAGGGTTCCTACAATGAGCAGTTCTTC	CASSLDGQGSYNEQFF
-	TRBD1	TRBV19	TRBJ2-1	TGTGCCAGTAACCCGGACAGGGACGATGAGCAGTTCTTC	CASNPDRDDEQFF
-	TRBD2	TRBV18	TRBJ2-1	TGTGCCAGCTCACCTACCCTAGCGGGGGGGGGAGACAATGCACAGTTCTTC	CASSPTLAGGGDNAQFF
-	TRBD2	TRBV6-1	TRBJ2-1	TGTGCCAGCAGTGATTTAGCGGGATCCTACAATGAGCAGTTCTTC	CASSDLAGSYNEQFF
-	TRBD2	TRBV28	TRBJ2-1	TGTGCCAGCAGTCCTGCGGGAGGCGCCAATGAGCAGTTCTTC	CASSPAGGANEQFF
-	TRBD1	TRBV5-6	TRBJ2-3	TGTGCCAGCAGCCATGACAGGGGGGGAGCAGATACGCAGTATTTT	CASSHDRGGADTQYF
-	TRBD1	TRBV6-1	TRBJ1-2	TGTGCCAGCAGCGCGGGGGACAGCAACTATGGCTACACCTTC	CASSAGDSNYGYTF
-	TRBD2	TRBV19	TRBJ2-3	TGTGCCAGTAGGAAACTAGCGGGAGTATCTGGCACAGATACGCAGTATTTT	CASRKLAGVSGTDTQYF
-	-	TRBV6-6	TRBJ1-1	TGTGCCAGCTGGCGCAGACAGAACACTGAAGCTTTCTTT	CASWRRQNTEAFF
-	-	TRBV5-1	TRBJ1-5	TGCGCCAGCAGCTTGGGGGGGCTCGGTAATCAGCCCCAGCATTTT	CASSLGGLGNQPQHF
-	-	TRBV6-6	TRBJ2-7	TGTGCCAGCAGAAGACAGAGCTCCTACGAGCAGTACTTC	CASRRQSSYEQYF
-	-	TRBV6-6	TRBJ2-5	TGTGCCAGCAGTTACGGGAGCGGAGCCGAACAAGAGACCCAGTACTTC	CASSYGSGAEQETQYF
-	-	TRBV11-1	TRBJ2-2	TGTGCCAGCAGCTTAGAACCCCCGAGCATTCATGGAACCGGGGAGCTGTTTTTT	CASSLEPPSIHGTGELFF
once	TRBD2	TRBV5-4	TRBJ2-4	TGTGCCAGCAGCTCCGGCCTTGGCGGGAGTCTCAGCATTCAGTACTTC	CASSSGLGGSLSIQYF
-	TRBD2	TRBV5-1	TRBJ2-7	TGCGCCAGCAGCCCCCTAGCGGAGTCCTACGAGCAGTACTTC	CASSPLAESYEQYF
-	TRBD1	TRBV5-1	TRBJ2-1	TGCGCCAGCAGCTTACAGGGGGCGTCATACAATGAGCAGTTCTTC	CASSLQGASYNEQFF
-	-	TRBV30	TRBJ2-3	TGTGCCTGGTTTTCGCCCTCGGGTACGCAGTATTTT	CAWFSPSGTQYF
once	-	TRBV2	TRBJ2-7	TGTGCCAGCTGCCTACGGGACTTGTCCTACGAGCAGTACTTC	CASCLRDLSYEQYF
-	-	TRBV5-5	TRBJ2-7	TGTGCCAGCAGCTTCGTCCCCGACAGTTACTACGAGCAGTACTTC	CASSFVPDSYYEQYF
-	-	TRBV5-4	TRBJ2-3	TGTGCCAGCAGTTTGGACACAGATACGCAGTATTTT	CASSLDTDTQYF
-	TRBD2	TRBV28	TRBJ2-5	TGTGCCAGCACCCTTGGGGAGGGAGAGACCCAGTACTTC	CASTLGEGETQYF
once	TRBD1	TRBV5-6	TRBJ2-1	TGTGCCAGCAGGGGGCGGCAGGGGGAACAGTTCTTC	CASRGRQGEQFF
-	TRBD2	TRBV7-9	TRBJ2-4	TGTGCCAGCAGCCGGGGGACTAGCGGGAACATTCAGTACTTC	CASSRGTSGNIQYF
once	-	TRBV10-1	TRBJ2-3	TGCGCCAGCAGTGAGTCTTCGGGGGCAAGCGATACGCAGTATTTT	CASSESSGASDTQYF
-	-	TRBV28	TRBJ1-1	TGTGCCAGCAGCTATCGGCAGACTTTCTTT	CASSYRQTFF
-	-	TRBV12-5	TRBJ2-3	TGTGCTAGTGGCTCCGGGACTTACACAGATACGCAGTATTTT	CASGSGTYTDTQYF
once	-	TRBV19	TRBJ1-4	TGTGCCAGTAGCAACCAATATGGCAGGGAGGAAAAACTGTTTTTT	CASSNQYGREEKLFF
-	-	TRBV10-2	TRBJ2-7	TGCGCCAGCAGCTCGAGACAGGAGCCCTACGAGCAGTACTTC	CASSSRQEPYEQYF
-	-	TRBV18	TRBJ2-2	TGTGCCAGCTCACCACAGCGGAGCATGGACACCGGGGAGCTGTTTTTT	CASSPQRSMDTGELFF